These T cell receptor beta chains were read from a single sample in a study of blood T cell repertoires in COVID-19. Clones were read by immunoSEQ multiplex PCR, and TCRdb kept only the in-frame ones, dropping some. The top ten hold roughly 7% of the sample, which has about 330,000 clones, approximately 85% seen once. The specimen was peripheral blood. All receptors come from a human donor in a cohort sampled during active COVID-19. Both conserved end residues are trimmed from each CDR3. Size is omitted from some rows. Given values are once, few, many or a class for expanded clones.

>14|TRBV18|.|TRBJ2-3
ASSPRLAGTTDTQY
>13|TRBV5-8|.|TRBJ2-7
ASSTGTGASYEQY
>16|TRBV7-8|.|TRBJ2-3
ASSSRFGLAGGTDTQY
>11|TRBV9|once|TRBJ2-5
ASSVVGGETQY
>12|TRBV6-5|once|TRBJ1-3
ASSFRGTGNTIY
>11|TRBV7-9|.|TRBJ1-2
ASSLAGTGLYT
>13|TRBV19|.|TRBJ1-2
ASNPPGQGNYGYT
>13|TRBV5-1|.|TRBJ2-1
ASSLAKSSYNEQF
>11|TRBV5-6|once|TRBJ2-7
ASSSGTLSEQY
>14|TRBV9|.|TRBJ2-2
ASSDLLAANTGELF
>11|TRBV2|.|TRBJ1-2
ASTNTGFYGYT